These 21 T cell receptor beta chains share one sample of origin, sequenced in a study of blood T cell repertoires in COVID-19. TCRdb keeps only in-frame clones here, not all; method: immunoSEQ multiplex PCR. The sample lists some 87,000 clones, over 75% occurring once. What was sequenced was peripheral blood. The receptors were sampled from a human donor in a cohort sampled during active COVID-19.

The CDR3 sequence is CASSLLRVVQYGYTF. CDR3 sequence (DNA): TGTGCCAGCAGCTTATTGAGGGTTGTTCAATATGGCTACACCTTC. The chain is built from TRBV7-9 and TRBJ1-2; no definite D call. CDR1 and CDR2 (germline): SEHNR, FQNEAQ (reference sequence). Trimming pared 2 bases from V and 5 bases from J, leaving 15 bases between. There are 15 residues in the CDR3.

V and J are TRBV13 and TRBJ2-3, with 10 bases lining up with TRBD1. Germline V gives CDR1 PRHDT, CDR2 FYEKMQ (reference sequence). This CDR3 spans 17 amino acids. V was clipped by 5 bases and J by 2 bases; unmatched bases: 10. The CDR3 bases are TGTGCCAGCAGCACCCCTGGGACAGGGGCCTTCACAGATACGCAGTATTTT. Amino acids: CASSTPGTGAFTDTQYF.

This rearrangement joins TRBV28 to TRBJ1-5, with TRBD1 matching 11 bases. The CDR3 spans 16 residues. V lost 6 bases, J lost 5 bases, and 9 bases stayed unmatched. Germline CDR1 is MDHEN and CDR2 is SYDVKM. Written as DNA, the CDR3 is TGTGCCAGCAGCCTCGCGGGACAGGGGGGCTATCAGCCCCAGCATTTT. Amino acid sequence: CASSLAGQGGYQPQHF. Filled out from reference TRBV28 and TRBJ1-5, the complete variable domain reads DVKVTQSSRYLVKRTGEKVFLECVQDMDHENMFWYRQDPGLGLRLIYFSYDVKMKEKGDIPEGYSVSREKKERFSLILESASTNQTSMYLCASSLAGQGGYQPQHFGDGTRLSIL.

CDR3 sequence (DNA): TGCGCCAGCAGCTTGACAGGGATAGATTCACCCCTCCACTTT. Protein product: CASSLTGIDSPLHF. V and J are TRBV5-1 and TRBJ1-6; tentative D call: TRBD1 (6 bases). Trimming removed 1 base from V and 8 bases from J, with 10 bases in between. In germline, CDR1 is SGHRS, CDR2 YFSETQ. The CDR3 is 14 residues long.

CDR3 DNA sequence: TGTGCCAGCAGCTTAGTTCTCACCGGGACTAGCGGGGGGGCCGATGAGCAGTTCTTC. It specifies CASSLVLTGTSGGADEQFF. The rearrangement uses TRBV7-2 and TRBJ2-1, with 16 bases matching TRBD2. The germline gives CDR1 SGHTA, CDR2 FQGNSA. Trimming cost V 1 base and J 8 bases; bases outside gene matches: 11. The CDR3 is 19 amino acids.

V usage is TRBV7-7 and J usage is TRBJ2-2, with 9 bases aligning to TRBD1. This CDR3 has 13 residues. Germline assignment: CDR1 SSHAT and CDR2 FNYEAQ (reference sequence). With V trimmed by 6 bases and J by 5 bases, 1 base remained unmatched. CDR3 sequence (DNA): TGTGCCAGCAGGACAGGGGGAACCGGGGAGCTGTTTTTT. Amino acids: CASRTGGTGELFF.

In its sample, this clone was seen a few times. V is TRBV5-1 and J is TRBJ2-7, with 7 bases lining up with TRBD2. Trimming at V came to 3 bases and at J to 6 bases, leaving 12 bases not matched to a gene. The CDR3 extends over 15 amino acids. The germline CDR1 and CDR2 sequences are SGHRS and YFSETQ. CDR3 sequence: CASSSGGGSSVEQYF. The CDR3 DNA reads TGCGCCAGCAGCTCGGGCGGGGGTAGTTCAGTCGAGCAGTACTTC.

CDR3 region: CASSEPGGYMSNQPQHF. The DNA for the CDR3 is TGTGCCAGCAGTGAGCCTGGGGGCTATATGAGCAATCAGCCCCAGCATTTT. The V gene is TRBV2, the J gene TRBJ1-5, with D tentatively TRBD1 (6 bases). V gave up 3 bases and J gave up 1 base, with 16 bases separating them. The germline CDR1 and CDR2 sequences are SNHLY and FYNNEI. The CDR3 has 17 residues.

V and J are TRBV21-1 and TRBJ1-2; the DNA was not used to check the table's D call, TRBD1. TRBV21-1 has pseudogene status. The CDR3 totals 15 residues. The CDR3 DNA reads as TGTGCCAGCAGCAAAGCGCAGGGTCCTTTCTATGGCTACACCTTC. It translates to CASSKAQGPFYGYTF.

This chain connects TRBV6-5 to TRBJ1-2; unclear D gene. The CDR3 is 13 residues long. Trimming cost V 8 bases and J 3 bases, with 13 bases left between them. Germline lookup yields CDR1 MNHEY and CDR2 SVGAGI. CDR3 nucleotides: TGTGCCAGCTCTAACCCTCAGGACTATGGCTACACCTTC. Its protein is CASSNPQDYGYTF.

Only one count was recorded for this clone. The CDR3 here is CASSLAGGASTNEKLFF. Written as DNA, the CDR3 is TGCGCCAGCAGCCTGGCAGGGGGCGCATCTACTAATGAAAAACTGTTTTTT. The chain combines TRBV4-3 with TRBJ1-4; 8 nucleotides match TRBD1. Germline V gives CDR1 LGHNA, CDR2 YSLEER. The J segment lost 2 bases and the V segment lost 4 bases, leaving 9 bases of the junction unmatched. This CDR3 contains 17 residues.

This clone is a singleton in its sample. The rearrangement links TRBV9 to TRBJ2-5; maybe TRBD1 (6 bases). Germline values: CDR1 SGDLS, CDR2 YYNGEE. The V and J ends lost 6 bases and 2 bases respectively, with 23 bases between them. There are 17 residues in the CDR3. The CDR3 DNA sequence: TGTGCCAGCAACAAGACAACTGAGCAGGGGCTACAAGAGACCCAGTACTTC. Residues: CASNKTTEQGLQETQYF.

The chain carries TRBV11-3 and TRBJ1-4; 8 bases are shared with TRBD1. After removal of 4 bases from V and 3 bases from J, the junction contained 4 bases not matched to a gene. Germline V gives CDR1 SGHNT, CDR2 YENEEA. The CDR3 runs to 15 residues. CDR3 protein: CASSSGQGPNEKLFF. In DNA, the CDR3 is TGTGCCAGCAGCTCAGGACAGGGCCCTAATGAAAAACTGTTTTTT.

This clone showed up just once. The CDR3 nucleotides are TGTGCCAGCAGCCAGGACAGGGGCGAGCAGTACTTC. It encodes CASSQDRGEQYF. The rearrangement uses TRBV11-1 and TRBJ2-7, with 9 bases identical to TRBD1. This CDR3 region has 12 residues. The V gene end was trimmed by 5 bases and the J gene end by 6 bases; junction bases not matched to a gene: 2. Germline V CDR1 and CDR2: SGHAT, FQDESV (reference sequence).

The rearrangement joins TRBV3-1 (or the pseudogene TRBV3-2) to TRBJ2-7; D ambiguous. CDR1 and CDR2 (germline): LGHDT, YNNKEL (reference sequence). This CDR3 is 15 amino acids long. V lost 1 base, J lost 2 bases, and 12 bases lay in between. DNA for the CDR3: TGTGCCAGCAGCCAAGCCAGCCTAGGTCCCTACGAGCAGTACTTC. Translated: CASSQASLGPYEQYF.

The genes are TRBV6-2 or TRBV6-3 and TRBJ2-5, with D unresolved. V was pared by 2 bases and J by 3 bases, with 7 bases between. Germline V CDR1 and CDR2: MNHEY, SVGEGT. The CDR3 has 13 amino acids. CDR3 region: CASSYLNKETQYF. In DNA form, the CDR3 reads TGTGCCAGCAGTTACCTGAACAAAGAGACCCAGTACTTC.

This clone appeared once. This chain uses TRBV5-4 with TRBJ2-1; 8 nucleotides agree with TRBD2. With 5 bases clipped from V and 7 bases from J, the junction kept 8 bases outside the gene matches. Germline CDR1 is SGHNT and CDR2 is YYREEE (reference sequence). CDR3 size: 14 residues. The CDR3, as DNA: TGTGCCAGCAGAGCCGGGACTAGAACGAATGAGCAGTTCTTC. Amino acids: CASRAGTRTNEQFF.

The rearrangement links TRBV7-2 to TRBJ1-2; D perhaps matches TRBD1 (6 bases). The ends were cut back, 5 bases at V and 7 bases at J, with 17 bases in the middle. The CDR3 sequence is 14 residues long. CDR1 and CDR2 from the germline V gene are SGHTA and FQGNSA. The CDR3 spells CASSPRGVFSGYTF. In DNA form, the CDR3 reads TGTGCCAGCAGCCCCAGGGGCGTATTTTCTGGCTACACCTTC.

The gene calls are TRBV27 and TRBJ1-2; D possibly corresponds to TRBD1 (6 bases). This CDR3 is 17 amino acids long. Germline V CDR1 and CDR2: MNHEY, SMNVEV (reference sequence). V lost 4 bases, J lost 4 bases, and 22 bases lay in between. The CDR3 protein is CASSSEVRGRAFYGYTF. CDR3 coding DNA: TGTGCCAGCAGTTCAGAGGTCAGGGGACGGGCGTTCTATGGCTACACCTTC.

This sequence joins TRBV30 and TRBJ2-5; D gene unclear. V lost 0 bases to trimming and J lost 3 bases, with 11 bases between them. The CDR3 loop spans 14 amino acids. The germline V gene has CDR1 GTSNPN and CDR2 SVGIG (reference sequence). CDR3 nucleotides: TGTGCCTGGAGTGTTGACTTTTCTAAAGAGACCCAGTACTTC. Translating it yields CAWSVDFSKETQYF.

The gene calls are TRBV27 and TRBJ1-6, with no clear D. The CDR3 covers 15 residues. Trimming shortened V by 3 bases and J by 3 bases, and 9 bases separated the two germline ends. Germline CDR1 MNHEY, CDR2 SMNVEV (reference sequence). Written as DNA, the CDR3 is TGTGCCAGCAGTTTCGGAGGAATCTATAATTCACCCCTCCACTTT. This translates into CASSFGGIYNSPLHF.